This TCR beta chain stems from a study of shared clonotypes between healthy human individuals. Background on the study: The study drew on a couple of women and a few men aged 18 to 49 as donors.

The table lists this clone with a few counts. The table came from immunoSEQ multiplex PCR; TCRdb's copy has only in-frame clones and leaves some out. The sample contains hundreds of thousands of clones, under 80% of which appear only once. Germline-derived CDR1 and CDR2 are MNHEY and SVGAGI. The CDR3 covers 15 residues. V shed 2 bases, J shed 5 bases, and the junction held 7 bases outside the gene matches. Splitting of CD4+ cells produced CD45RA+ naive and CD45RA-negative memory subsets. The clonotype was recovered from a woman younger than 45 in good health. The chain links TRBV6-5 to TRBJ2-7; 9 bases map to TRBD2. Source material: memory CD4+ T cells sorted from blood. Subset specified: CD45RA-negative fraction. The CDR3 DNA sequence: TGTGCCAGCAGTTACGGCGGGGTAGCGGGAGACGAGCAGTACTTC. Its protein is CASSYGGVAGDEQYF.